These T cell receptor beta chains were read from a single sample in a study of technical replicates of blood from a few donors. This table comes from immunoSEQ multiplex PCR, and its TCRdb copy is limited to in-frame clones, with some not included. The sample has 10,000 to 13,000 clones; roughly 94% are singletons. Sequencing input: PBMCs. These receptors were collected from a human donor in good health. Each CDR3 is given with its conserved first and last residue. Each record gives: J gene, V gene, CDR3 protein.

j_gene: TRBJ1-2
v_gene: TRBV5-8
CDR3aa: CASSLQGWANYGYTF

j_gene: TRBJ1-2
v_gene: TRBV27
CDR3aa: CASSPRPSRIDGYTF

j_gene: TRBJ1-1
v_gene: TRBV2
CDR3aa: CASSAAGGRGTEAFF

j_gene: TRBJ1-1
v_gene: TRBV19
CDR3aa: CASTQQGLNTEAFF

j_gene: TRBJ2-7
v_gene: TRBV6-1
CDR3aa: CASSVGLAYEQYF

j_gene: TRBJ2-2
v_gene: TRBV11-3
CDR3aa: CASSALRAGELFF

j_gene: TRBJ2-2
v_gene: TRBV27
CDR3aa: CASSYWGTSDTGELFF

j_gene: TRBJ2-1
v_gene: TRBV5-1
CDR3aa: CASSSIAGVYNEQFF

j_gene: TRBJ2-7
v_gene: TRBV5-1
CDR3aa: CASSLIERGSSYEQYF

j_gene: TRBJ1-1
v_gene: TRBV11-2
CDR3aa: CASSLPWRAPPEAFF

j_gene: TRBJ1-1
v_gene: TRBV19
CDR3aa: CASSSQGASNTEAFF

j_gene: TRBJ2-7
v_gene: TRBV6-5
CDR3aa: CASSYGGDDSYEQYF

j_gene: TRBJ1-1
v_gene: TRBV25-1
CDR3aa: CASRGGNTEAFF

j_gene: TRBJ1-2
v_gene: TRBV5-5
CDR3aa: CASSSGGQAYTVIYGYTF

j_gene: TRBJ2-7
v_gene: TRBV5-1
CDR3aa: CASSRIDGPGANEQYF

j_gene: TRBJ2-1
v_gene: TRBV10-1
CDR3aa: CASSEGLAGGGEQFF

j_gene: TRBJ2-5
v_gene: TRBV6-5
CDR3aa: CASSRTSGRWETQYF

j_gene: TRBJ2-7
v_gene: TRBV19
CDR3aa: CASSSLAGGRSEQYF

j_gene: TRBJ2-1
v_gene: TRBV27
CDR3aa: CASRAVGEGEQFF

j_gene: TRBJ1-1
v_gene: TRBV5-1
CDR3aa: CASSSQQGSEAFF